Following are 30 T cell receptor beta chains from one sample sequenced in a study of CD8 T cells in Susac syndrome. Random-hexamer reverse transcription was applied to roughly 0.45 to 1 ug RNA. TCRdb re-called the immunoSEQ multiplex PCR reads with MiXCR, one entry per CDR3 protein. This sample has 250,000 to 300,000 distinct CDR3 sequences, with 65% to 90% found just once. Sequenced sample: CD8+ T cells from PBMCs. All receptors come from a human donor with multiple sclerosis.

V usage is TRBV9 and J usage is TRBJ2-1; D gene ambiguous. Germline loops: CDR1 SGDLS, CDR2 YYNGEE. This CDR3 region has 13 residues. Between the trimmed V and J ends, which lost 0 bases and 8 bases, there was a span of 9 bases. CDR3 sequence reads: CASSVDLQDEQFF. The DNA of the CDR3 is TGTGCCAGCAGCGTAGATCTCCAGGATGAGCAGTTCTTC.

The chain has TRBV5-1 and TRBJ1-2, with D unclear. Trimming shortened V by 2 bases and J by 4 bases, and 15 bases separated the two germline ends. Germline loops: CDR1 SGHRS, CDR2 YFSETQ. This CDR3 contains 15 residues. The CDR3 coding sequence is TGCGCCAGCAGCTTTTTCCGGACGGGATTCTATGGCTACACCTTC. Protein sequence: CASSFFRTGFYGYTF.

The rearrangement joins TRBV19 to TRBJ1-2; tentative D call: TRBD1 (5 bases). The CDR3 is 15 residues long. Deletions cut 6 bases from V and 8 bases from J, with 22 bases between. From germline, CDR1 is LNHDA and CDR2 SQIVND (reference sequence). CDR3 nucleotides: TGTGCCAGTAGCGCCCTCGAAGGGACTGACTGGGGCTACACCTTC. Translation gives CASSALEGTDWGYTF.

V is TRBV15 and J is TRBJ1-5; 7 bases map to TRBD1. Looked up from germline, CDR1 is LNHNV and CDR2 is YYDKDF (reference sequence). CDR3 size: 16 residues. The V segment lost 0 bases and the J segment 5 bases; nucleotides outside the gene matches: 7. The CDR3 sequence is CATSRDKTGPDQPQHF. In nucleotides, the CDR3 is TGTGCCACCAGCAGAGACAAGACAGGGCCTGATCAGCCCCAGCATTTT.

The rearrangement links TRBV12-5 to TRBJ1-1; D is ambiguous. The CDR3 runs to 16 residues. Germline lookup yields CDR1 LGHNT and CDR2 FRNRAP. V lost 2 bases and J 2 bases, leaving 15 bases between the germline ends. The CDR3 sequence is CASGLFQAGLNTEAFF. The CDR3 DNA follows: TGTGCTAGTGGTTTGTTTCAGGCCGGCCTTAACACTGAAGCTTTCTTT.

The V call is TRBV7-9, the J call TRBJ1-1, with D uncertain. This CDR3 spans 16 amino acids. The V gene's germline CDR1 is SEHNR and CDR2 FQNEAQ (reference sequence). V lost 1 base to trimming and J lost 3 bases, with 15 bases between them. The CDR3 region is CASSLVGYSPDTEAFF. The CDR3 DNA reads TGTGCCAGCAGCTTAGTAGGGTACAGTCCCGACACTGAAGCTTTCTTT.

The CDR3 bases are TGCAGCGTGCAGGAGGCAGATACGCAGTATTTT. Protein sequence: CSVQEADTQYF. This sequence joins TRBV29-1 and TRBJ2-3; D may be TRBD2 (5 bases). Trimming took off 6 bases at V and 4 bases at J, with 8 bases between the two ends. Germline lookup yields CDR1 SQVTM and CDR2 ANQGSEA. The CDR3 extends over 11 amino acids.

CDR3 amino acids: CASSFYRQGENTEAFF. The CDR3 DNA reads TGCGCCAGCAGCTTTTATCGACAGGGCGAGAACACTGAAGCTTTCTTT. V is TRBV5-1 and J is TRBJ1-1, with TRBD1 matching over 7 bases. The germline CDR1 and CDR2 sequences are SGHRS and YFSETQ. Trimming removed 2 bases from V and 1 base from J; junction bases left unmatched: 8. The CDR3 has 16 amino acids.

The chain joins TRBV19 to TRBJ1-5; a possible D gene is TRBD1 (5 bases). Germline assignment: CDR1 LNHDA and CDR2 SQIVND (reference sequence). This CDR3 has 13 amino acids. Trimming left V 5 bases short and J 15 bases short, with 20 bases between. The CDR3 DNA reads TGTGCCAGTAGTGTACAGGTGGGGCCCGCCTGGCATTTT. Its protein product is CASSVQVGPAWHF.

The V and J genes are TRBV5-1 and TRBJ2-3; TRBD2 matches at 13 bases. The CDR3 extends over 15 amino acids. Germline CDR1 and CDR2: SGHRS and YFSETQ. Trimming took 1 base from V and 7 from J; bases not matched to a gene: 3. This CDR3 is CASSLWTSGSNTQYF. Written as DNA, the CDR3 is TGCGCCAGCAGCTTGTGGACTAGCGGGAGCAATACGCAGTATTTT. Together with reference TRBV5-1 and TRBJ2-3, the CDR3 gives the full variable domain: KAGVTQTPRYLIKTRGQQVTLSCSPISGHRSVSWYQQTPGQGLQFLFEYFSETQRNKGNFPGRFSGRQFSNSRSEMNVSTLELGDSALYLCASSLWTSGSNTQYFGPGTRLTVL.

This chain connects TRBV28 to TRBJ1-5; D remains unclear. CDR3 size: 17 residues. Germline lookup yields CDR1 MDHEN and CDR2 SYDVKM. Deletions cut 5 bases from V and 1 base from J, with 18 bases between. CDR3 residues: CASSPRSDGGSNQPQHF. The CDR3 region has the DNA TGTGCCAGCAGTCCTAGGTCCGACGGAGGAAGCAATCAGCCCCAGCATTTT.

This chain connects TRBV28 to TRBJ1-5; D call uncertain. Germline-derived CDR1 and CDR2 are MDHEN and SYDVKM. This CDR3 is built from 15 residues. The V gene lost 2 bases and the J gene lost 7 bases, with 15 bases spanning the gap. The CDR3 DNA is TGTGCCAGCAGTTTAATCGGGTATCCCCCCCAGCCCCAGCATTTT. Its translation: CASSLIGYPPQPQHF. The full variable domain, rest sourced from reference TRBV28 and TRBJ1-5, is DVKVTQSSRYLVKRTGEKVFLECVQDMDHENMFWYRQDPGLGLRLIYFSYDVKMKEKGDIPEGYSVSREKKERFSLILESASTNQTSMYLCASSLIGYPPQPQHFGDGTRLSIL.

The rearrangement joins TRBV12-3 or TRBV12-4 to TRBJ2-1; D uncertain. The CDR3 has 14 amino acids. V was trimmed by 4 bases and J by 14 bases, leaving 21 bases between them. CDR3 nucleotides: TGTGCCAGCAGTTCTATGGTTCGAAGCCTAAGGGAGTTCTTC. As protein: CASSSMVRSLREFF.

The V and J genes are TRBV7-9 and TRBJ2-5, with a tentative D call TRBD1 (6 bases). Germline loops: CDR1 SEHNR, CDR2 FQNEAQ (reference sequence). The CDR3 spans 13 residues. V lost 3 bases and J 5 bases, leaving 10 bases between the germline ends. The CDR3 loop reads CASSFPGDETQYF. CDR3 in DNA: TGTGCCAGCAGCTTTCCAGGGGATGAGACCCAGTACTTC. The whole variable domain, remainder taken from reference TRBV7-9 and TRBJ2-5, is DTGVSQNPRHKITKRGQNVTFRCDPISEHNRLYWYRQTLGQGPEFLTYFQNEAQLEKSRLLSDRFSAERPKGSFSTLEIQRTEQGDSAMYLCASSFPGDETQYFGPGTRLLVL.

This clonotype turned up a few times. The chain has TRBV6-1 and TRBJ2-1; D assignment may be TRBD1 or TRBD2 (7 bases each). CDR3 length: 17 amino acids. CDR1 is MNHNS, CDR2 SASEGT, per germline. Trimming removed 2 bases at V and 3 bases at J, with 17 bases between. In DNA, the CDR3 is TGTGCCAGCAGTGAACCCACAGGGGAGGGTGTCTACAATGAGCAGTTCTTC. It yields the protein CASSEPTGEGVYNEQFF.

This chain uses TRBV10-3 with TRBJ2-7; the D call may be TRBD1 or TRBD2 (5 bases each). The CDR3 extends over 17 amino acids. In germline, CDR1 is ENHRY, CDR2 SYGVKD. V lost 4 bases and J 4 bases, leaving 23 bases between the germline ends. The CDR3 spells CAISGLFGTQEGYEQYF. The CDR3 DNA reads TGTGCCATCAGTGGGTTGTTCGGGACCCAAGAGGGGTACGAGCAGTACTTC.

The chain joins TRBV30 to TRBJ1-1, with D perhaps TRBD1 (6 bases). The ends were cut back, 5 bases at V and 0 bases at J, with 10 bases in the middle. The CDR3 totals 13 residues. CDR1 is GTSNPN and CDR2 is SVGIG in the germline V gene (reference sequence). The CDR3 loop is CAWGDNLNTEAFF. CDR3 DNA sequence: TGTGCCTGGGGGGACAACTTGAACACTGAAGCTTTCTTT.

The rearrangement joins TRBV14 to TRBJ1-4; D not resolved. CDR1 and CDR2 from the germline V gene are SGHDN and FVKESK. The CDR3 is 19 amino acids. Trimming left V 4 bases short and J 0 bases short, with 21 bases between. CDR3 coding DNA: TGTGCCAGCAGCCCCGGACCCATTAGACATGGGGCAACTAATGAAAAACTGTTTTTT. Protein sequence: CASSPGPIRHGATNEKLFF.

The chain couples TRBV11-2 to TRBJ2-7; a weak D match, TRBD2 (6 bases). Trimming removed 5 bases at V and 1 base at J, with 18 bases between. The CDR3 spans 16 residues. CDR1 and CDR2 (germline): SGHAT, FQNNGV. The CDR3: CASSVRRGLQSYEQYF. In DNA, the CDR3 is TGTGCCAGCAGCGTTAGGAGGGGACTCCAATCCTACGAGCAGTACTTC.

V and J are TRBV7-9 and TRBJ2-1; D is unclear. This CDR3 region has 15 residues. The V end was cut by 1 base, the J end by 4 bases, with 11 bases between. Germline assignment: CDR1 SEHNR and CDR2 FQNEAQ (reference sequence). In DNA, the CDR3 is TGTGCCAGCAGCTTAGTTACGGCCCGATACAATGAGCAGTTCTTC. Its translation is CASSLVTARYNEQFF.

This chain links TRBV11-2 with TRBJ2-1; D not resolved. Germline CDR1 and CDR2: SGHAT and FQNNGV. The CDR3 spans 15 residues. With 5 bases removed from V and 4 bases from J, the gap between germline ends came to 15 bases. This chain's CDR3 is CASSAHGELYNEQFF. Written as DNA, the CDR3 is TGTGCCAGCAGCGCTCATGGCGAGCTATACAATGAGCAGTTCTTC.

The count of this clonotype is one. The V gene is TRBV6-2 or TRBV6-3, the J gene TRBJ1-5; 10 positions match TRBD1. This CDR3 spans 16 amino acids. CDR1 and CDR2 from the germline V gene are MNHEY and SVGEGT. V was clipped by 2 bases and J by 5 bases; unmatched bases: 6. CDR3 bases: TGTGCCAGCAGTTACATGGGACAGGGGTTCCATCAGCCCCAGCATTTT. Encoded protein: CASSYMGQGFHQPQHF.

The chain uses TRBV20-1 and TRBJ1-3; TRBD1 is a possible D gene (6 bases). Germline CDR1 and CDR2: DFQATT and SNEGSKA (reference sequence). CDR3 length: 14 residues. V lost 6 bases and J lost 2, with 14 bases in between. This CDR3 is CSAERWTAGNTIYF. As DNA, the CDR3 is TGCAGTGCCGAAAGATGGACAGCTGGAAACACCATATATTTT.

V and J are TRBV28 and TRBJ2-1, with D unclear. Germline V gene data show CDR1 as MDHEN and CDR2 as SYDVKM. The CDR3 is 15 residues long. The V gene lost 5 bases and the J gene lost 0 bases, with 11 bases spanning the gap. This CDR3 reads CASSKLLSSYNEQFF. CDR3 nucleotides: TGTGCCAGCAGTAAACTTCTTTCCTCCTACAATGAGCAGTTCTTC.

The chain recombines TRBV7-9 with TRBJ2-5; TRBD1 aligns across 10 bases. Germline CDR1 is SEHNR and CDR2 is FQNEAQ (reference sequence). V dropped 5 bases and J dropped 3; count of bases not matched to a gene: 15. The CDR3 loop spans 18 amino acids. CDR3: CASSLLALTGGGEETQYF. The CDR3 bases are TGTGCCAGCAGCCTCCTCGCCCTGACAGGGGGCGGAGAAGAGACCCAGTACTTC.

V usage is TRBV6-5 and J usage is TRBJ1-2; 7 bases match TRBD1. Trimming cost V 7 bases and J 3 bases; bases outside gene matches: 8. The CDR3 loop spans 14 amino acids. The germline V gene has CDR1 MNHEY and CDR2 SVGAGI. The DNA for the CDR3 is TGTGCCAGCACTTCAGACAGGGAATACTATGGCTACACCTTC. Its protein is CASTSDREYYGYTF.

A single count supports this clonotype. The V call is TRBV18, the J call TRBJ1-1, with D possibly TRBD1 on 5 matching bases. The CDR3 is 16 residues long. Between the trimmed V and J ends, which lost 1 base and 1 base, there was a span of 13 bases. From germline, CDR1 is KGHSH and CDR2 LQKENI. This chain's CDR3 is CASSPRRRDRNTEAFF. The CDR3 bases are TGTGCCAGCTCACCACGGCGGAGGGACCGGAACACTGAAGCTTTCTTT. Complete variable domain (other parts from reference TRBV18 and TRBJ1-1): NAGVMQNPRHLVRRRGQEARLRCSPMKGHSHVYWYRQLPEEGLKFMVYLQKENIIDESGMPKERFSAEFPKEGPSILRIQQVVRGDSAAYFCASSPRRRDRNTEAFFGQGTRLTVV.

CDR3 in amino acids: CASSEIAGGTTDTQYF. CDR3 DNA: TGTGCCAGCAGTGAAATAGCGGGAGGGACCACAGATACGCAGTATTTT. V is TRBV6-1 and J is TRBJ2-3; 11 nucleotides agree with TRBD2. V lost 2 bases to trimming and J lost 2 bases; unmatched junction nucleotides: 3. Germline loops: CDR1 MNHNS, CDR2 SASEGT. The CDR3 consists of 16 residues.

This rearrangement joins TRBV7-9 to TRBJ1-2, with no clear D. Germline assignment: CDR1 SEHNR and CDR2 FQNEAQ (reference sequence). Trimming shortened V by 1 base and J by 4 bases, and 10 bases separated the two germline ends. The CDR3 is 14 amino acids. The CDR3 DNA is TGTGCCAGCAGCTTAGTGCCGGTTCGCTATGGCTACACCTTC. Amino acids: CASSLVPVRYGYTF. Full variable domain (rest looked up from reference TRBV7-9 and TRBJ1-2): DTGVSQNPRHKITKRGQNVTFRCDPISEHNRLYWYRQTLGQGPEFLTYFQNEAQLEKSRLLSDRFSAERPKGSFSTLEIQRTEQGDSAMYLCASSLVPVRYGYTFGSGTRLTVV.

This chain joins TRBV7-9 and TRBJ1-3; D possibly corresponds to TRBD1 (5 bases). The CDR3 has 15 amino acids. In germline, CDR1 is SEHNR, CDR2 FQNEAQ (reference sequence). V lost 5 bases, J lost 4 bases, and 15 bases lay in between. CDR3 sequence reads: CASSRVVGAGNTIYF. The CDR3 nucleotides are TGTGCCAGCAGCCGCGTTGTTGGGGCAGGAAACACCATATATTTT.